This is a list of T cell receptor beta chains from one sample in a study of stem cell transplantation in POMP-related autoinflammatory disease. Profiled with immunoSEQ multiplex PCR; TCRdb holds only in-frame clones, not every one. Here the sample spans around 32,000 clones, 80% to 90% being singletons. Specimen: CD4+ T cells from PBMCs, collected before stem cell transplantation. The origin of the receptors is a human donor with POMP-related autoinflammation and immune dysregulation (PRAID). Each CDR3 is given with its conserved first and last residue. Each record gives: D gene, J gene, clone size, CDR3 length, V gene, CDR3 DNA, CDR3 protein. D genes are given only for firm matches. Some rows mark clone size as missing; the rest say once, few, many or name a class of expanded clone.

- | TRBJ2-1 | - | 14 | TRBV2 | TGTGCCAGCAGTGGCGGGCACGGAATTAATGAGCAGTTCTTC | CASSGGHGINEQFF
TRBD1 | TRBJ1-2 | few | 13 | TRBV2 | TGTGCCAGCCTCCCGGACAGGGTGGATGGCTACACCTTC | CASLPDRVDGYTF
- | TRBJ2-5 | - | 13 | TRBV6-5 | TGTGCCAGCAGTTACAGCAGTCGTGAGACCCAGTACTTC | CASSYSSRETQYF
TRBD2 | TRBJ2-1 | - | 15 | TRBV5-5 | TGTGCCAGCAGCCCACTAGCGGGGGTATTCAATGAGCAGTTCTTC | CASSPLAGVFNEQFF
TRBD2 | TRBJ2-5 | - | 14 | TRBV2 | TGTGCCAGCAGGAAGACTAGCGGGATGGAGACCCAGTACTTC | CASRKTSGMETQYF
- | TRBJ2-1 | - | 15 | TRBV9 | TGTGCCAGCAGCGTAGAGGGGTTAACCTACAATGAGCAGTTCTTC | CASSVEGLTYNEQFF
- | TRBJ1-1 | - | 13 | TRBV6-1 | TGTGCCAGCAGGGTCGGGGGGCGCGGTGAAGCTTTCTTT | CASRVGGRGEAFF
TRBD1 | TRBJ2-6 | - | 15 | TRBV4-1 | TGCGCCAGCAGCCCCAGGGGGCGCGGGGCCAACGTCCTGACTTTC | CASSPRGRGANVLTF
- | TRBJ1-4 | once | 14 | TRBV10-3 | TGTGCCATCAGTGAGGGGGGGTCCAGCGAAAAACTGTTTTTT | CAISEGGSSEKLFF
TRBD1 | TRBJ1-1 | - | 12 | TRBV7-3 | TGTGCCAGCAGCATCAGGGGGCGCTTGGCTTTCTTT | CASSIRGRLAFF
TRBD1 | TRBJ1-6 | - | 17 | TRBV6-1 | TGTGCCAGCAGTGAGGGTTATTCGGGGACAGGGAGATCACCCCTCCACTTT | CASSEGYSGTGRSPLHF
- | TRBJ2-2 | - | 15 | TRBV5-1 | TGCGCCAGCAGCTTAGAGGGGAGAAGCGCCGGGGAGCTGTTTTTT | CASSLEGRSAGELFF
TRBD1 | TRBJ1-2 | few | 16 | TRBV4-2 | TGTGCCAGCAGCCAAGTTCGGAGGGGGCCTAACTATGGCTACACCTTC | CASSQVRRGPNYGYTF
- | TRBJ1-1 | few | 13 | TRBV2 | TGTGCCAGCAGGGTAGAGGGGAACACTGAAGCTTTCTTT | CASRVEGNTEAFF
- | TRBJ1-2 | - | 14 | TRBV19 | TGTGCCAGTAGTCTGTCAGGGTTCACCGGTGGCTACACCTTC | CASSLSGFTGGYTF
TRBD2 | TRBJ2-4 | - | 15 | TRBV4-1 | TGCGCCAGCAGCCAGTTAGCGGGGGGCAAAAACATTCAGTACTTC | CASSQLAGGKNIQYF
- | TRBJ2-1 | - | 14 | TRBV19 | TGTGCCAGTATGGAGGGGGGTACCTACAATGAGCAGTTCTTC | CASMEGGTYNEQFF
- | TRBJ1-6 | few | 13 | TRBV7-9 | TGTGCCTCTAGTCCCAGGGAAGGATCACCCCTCCACTTT | CASSPREGSPLHF